What follows is one TCR beta chain and its context. The V gene end was trimmed by 4 bases and the J gene end by 4 bases; junction bases not matched to a gene: 10. This CDR3 contains 16 residues. Germline V CDR1 and CDR2: WSHSY, SAAADI. These data originate in a study of human thymus T cells. Clones were read by immunoSEQ multiplex PCR, and TCRdb kept only the in-frame ones, dropping some. The sample lists 45,000 to 50,000 clones; 95% were seen once. The receptor was isolated from a girl in the first two years of life with a congenital heart defect but otherwise immunologically healthy. The chain recombines TRBV10-2 with TRBJ2-1; TRBD2 matches at 7 bases. The sequencing input was blood. CDR3 loop: CASSGSGISEYNEQFF. As DNA, the CDR3 is TGCGCCAGCAGTGGGAGCGGGATCTCCGAGTACAATGAGCAGTTCTTC.